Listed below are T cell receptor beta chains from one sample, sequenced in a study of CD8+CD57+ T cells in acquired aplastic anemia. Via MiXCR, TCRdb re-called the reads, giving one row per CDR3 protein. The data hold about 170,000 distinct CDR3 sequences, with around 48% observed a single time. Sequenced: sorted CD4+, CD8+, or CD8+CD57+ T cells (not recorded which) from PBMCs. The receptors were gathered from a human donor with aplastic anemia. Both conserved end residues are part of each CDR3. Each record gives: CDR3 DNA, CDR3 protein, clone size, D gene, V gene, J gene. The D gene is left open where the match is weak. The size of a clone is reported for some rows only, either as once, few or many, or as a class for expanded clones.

TGTGCCACTCGCGCGAGGCTCCAAGAGACCCAGTACTTC	CATRARLQETQYF	few	.	TRBV24-1	TRBJ2-5
TGTGCCAGCAGCTTAGCCGGGAATCAGTATTTT	CASSLAGNQYF	many	.	TRBV7-9	TRBJ2-3
TGTGCCAGCAGCTTAGAAGGTTTTATCTACGAGCAGTACTTC	CASSLEGFIYEQYF	.	.	TRBV11-2	TRBJ2-7
TGTGCCAGCAGACCCGAGGGGATCCTCTACGAGCAGTACTTC	CASRPEGILYEQYF	once	.	TRBV6-1	TRBJ2-7
TGTGCCATCAGTGAGGCGGATCCCTATGGCTACACCTTC	CAISEADPYGYTF	.	.	TRBV10-3	TRBJ1-2
TGTGCCAGCTCACCACGACGGGAGACGGGCTACACCTTC	CASSPRRETGYTF	.	.	TRBV18	TRBJ1-2
TGTGCCAGTAGTACTCGACAGAATTCTAACTATGGCTACACCTTC	CASSTRQNSNYGYTF	many	.	TRBV19	TRBJ1-2
TGTGCCAGCAGTGCAGCGGGGGGGCCGGGCGAGCAGTACTTC	CASSAAGGPGEQYF	many	TRBD2	TRBV6-1	TRBJ2-7
TGTGCCACCAGCAGGGACACACCCGGCACAGATACGCAGTATTTT	CATSRDTPGTDTQYF	many	.	TRBV15	TRBJ2-3
TGTGCCAGCAGTTACTCGACAGGGACATACGAGCAGTACTTC	CASSYSTGTYEQYF	many	TRBD1	TRBV6-5	TRBJ2-7
TGTGCCAGCAGTTCAAGGGTCCAAGAGACCCAGTACTTC	CASSSRVQETQYF	many	.	TRBV6-2/TRBV6-3	TRBJ2-5
TGTGCCAGTAGTATACAGGGGGGGCCCGGAGAGCTGTTTTTT	CASSIQGGPGELFF	.	.	TRBV19	TRBJ2-2
TGTGCCAGCAGCTCCTACAGGGAGTCACCCCTCCACTTT	CASSSYRESPLHF	.	.	TRBV7-8	TRBJ1-6
TGCGCCAGCAGTCCTTGGACATCCTACAATGAGCAGTTCTTC	CASSPWTSYNEQFF	.	.	TRBV10-1	TRBJ2-1
TGTGCCAGCAGCCTTGAGGACAGCTATGGCTACACCTTC	CASSLEDSYGYTF	.	.	TRBV9	TRBJ1-2
TGCAGTGCTTCCGGGACTGGCGGGGGGGCGGGGGAGACCCAGTACTTC	CSASGTGGGAGETQYF	.	TRBD2	TRBV20-1	TRBJ2-5
TGTGCCAGCAGCTTGGGCCGAGGGGGCACTGAAGCTTTCTTT	CASSLGRGGTEAFF	.	.	TRBV2	TRBJ1-1
TGTGCCAGCACCGAGCGGGACCACGAGCAGTACTTC	CASTERDHEQYF	.	TRBD2	TRBV2	TRBJ2-7
TGTGCCACCAGCACTACAGGGTTCTGGGGCGATGAGCAGTTCTTC	CATSTTGFWGDEQFF	.	.	TRBV15	TRBJ2-1
TGTGCCAGCAGCTTCCCAGGAGGGAATGGCTACACCTTC	CASSFPGGNGYTF	.	.	TRBV7-9	TRBJ1-2
TGCAGTGCTAGAGCGGGACAGCTTGGACAGCCCCAGCATTTT	CSARAGQLGQPQHF	.	TRBD1	TRBV20-1	TRBJ1-5
TGTGCCAGCAGTTCCTTGGGGGGCTACACCTTC	CASSSLGGYTF	many	.	TRBV6-5	TRBJ1-2
TGTGCCAGCAGTGAAACGACAGGGGGCCGGAGCTCCTACGAGCAGTACTTC	CASSETTGGRSSYEQYF	.	TRBD1	TRBV2	TRBJ2-7
TGCAGCGTTGGGGCAAACACTGAAGCTTTCTTT	CSVGANTEAFF	few	.	TRBV29-1	TRBJ1-1
TGTGCCAGCAGCATACAGGACGCAGATACGCAGTATTTT	CASSIQDADTQYF	.	.	TRBV25-1	TRBJ2-3
TGCGCCAGCAGCCAGGGACTAGCGGGGGGGTCCTACGAGCAGTACTTC	CASSQGLAGGSYEQYF	many	TRBD2	TRBV4-1	TRBJ2-7
TGTGCCAGTAGTATAAGCGGACAGGGTGCCGGTCAGCCCCAGCATTTT	CASSISGQGAGQPQHF	many	TRBD1	TRBV19	TRBJ1-5
TGTGCCAGCAGCTTTCGATGGGGGAACACTGAAGCTTTCTTT	CASSFRWGNTEAFF	many	.	TRBV5-6	TRBJ1-1
TGTGCCAGCAGCCACGGGGGGGGCTACGAGCAGTACTTC	CASSHGGGYEQYF	many	TRBD2	TRBV6-1	TRBJ2-7
TGTGCCACCAGTGACACCTACAGGGGGGGGTACCAAGAGACCCAGTACTTC	CATSDTYRGGYQETQYF	.	.	TRBV24-1	TRBJ2-5
TGTGCCAGTAGTCCCGGGACAGGGGGGCCCACATGGTATTTT	CASSPGTGGPTWYF	many	TRBD1	TRBV19	TRBJ2-3
TGTGCCAGCAGTCCGGGACTAGCGGGGAGGAAAGTGTACCAAGAGACCCAGTACTTC	CASSPGLAGRKVYQETQYF	.	TRBD2	TRBV6-1	TRBJ2-5
TGCAGTGCTAACGGGGACGGCAATCAGCCCCAGCATTTT	CSANGDGNQPQHF	.	.	TRBV20-1	TRBJ1-5
TGTGCCCCCAGTGATTCGCAGTTATTTAATCAGCCCCAGCATTTT	CAPSDSQLFNQPQHF	.	.	TRBV24-1	TRBJ1-5
TGCGCCAGCAGCGTAGGGACAGGGCGAGAAAAACTGTTTTTT	CASSVGTGREKLFF	many	TRBD1	TRBV5-1	TRBJ1-4
TGTGCCAGCACTCTCCGACCGGGTTCCGGGGAAGGTGGCTACACCTTC	CASTLRPGSGEGGYTF	.	.	TRBV6-1	TRBJ1-2
TGCGCCAGCAGTGAGTCGATCAGTCCAACTAATGAAAAACTGTTTTTT	CASSESISPTNEKLFF	.	.	TRBV10-1	TRBJ1-4
TGCGCCAGCAGCCGGGGGCGAGACGAGCAGTACTTC	CASSRGRDEQYF	.	.	TRBV10-2	TRBJ2-7
TGTGCCAGCAGTGTGACGGGGGCCTCCTACGAGCAGTACTTC	CASSVTGASYEQYF	.	.	TRBV25-1	TRBJ2-7
TGTGCCAGCAGTTTAGATGGACTATCATACAATGAGCAGTTCTTC	CASSLDGLSYNEQFF	many	.	TRBV12-3/TRBV12-4	TRBJ2-1
TGCGCCAGCAGCTATGGACAGACAACTAATGAAAAACTGTTTTTT	CASSYGQTTNEKLFF	many	.	TRBV5-1	TRBJ1-4
TGCAGCGTTGCGGGAGAAGATAGCAATCAGCCCCAGCATTTT	CSVAGEDSNQPQHF	.	.	TRBV29-1	TRBJ1-5
TGCGCCAGCAGCTTGGGGGGACAGGGGTTGTACGAGCAGTACTTC	CASSLGGQGLYEQYF	.	TRBD1	TRBV5-1	TRBJ2-7
TGTGCCAGCAGCCTACCGGTGGCATATTCACCCCTCCACTTT	CASSLPVAYSPLHF	many	.	TRBV14	TRBJ1-6
TGTGCCAGTAGTATAGACCCCTGGGGCAATCAGCCCCAGCATTTT	CASSIDPWGNQPQHF	many	.	TRBV19	TRBJ1-5
TGTGCCAGCAGCTCCCCCGGGACAGCACAAGAGACCCAGTACTTC	CASSSPGTAQETQYF	.	TRBD1	TRBV7-2	TRBJ2-5
TGTGCCACCAGTGATTTGCCGGGACGGGCGAGCACAGATACGCAGTATTTT	CATSDLPGRASTDTQYF	.	.	TRBV24-1	TRBJ2-3
TGTGCCAGCAGGACCGGGACTAGCGGTTCCTACGAGCAGTACTTC	CASRTGTSGSYEQYF	.	TRBD2	TRBV6-1	TRBJ2-7
TGCGCCAGCAGCTTGGAGTCGGGGGGCGGCACTGAAGCTTTCTTT	CASSLESGGGTEAFF	many	.	TRBV5-1	TRBJ1-1
TGCAGTGCTAGCGACTCCTTTTTGGGCACAGATACGCAGTATTTT	CSASDSFLGTDTQYF	many	.	TRBV20-1	TRBJ2-3
TGCGCCAGCAGCCGGGACTGGAATGAAAAACTGTTTTTT	CASSRDWNEKLFF	.	.	TRBV5-1	TRBJ1-4
TGTGCCAGCAGCCCAAACCTAGCGGGCGGATACAATGAGCAGTTCTTC	CASSPNLAGGYNEQFF	.	TRBD2	TRBV5-6	TRBJ2-1